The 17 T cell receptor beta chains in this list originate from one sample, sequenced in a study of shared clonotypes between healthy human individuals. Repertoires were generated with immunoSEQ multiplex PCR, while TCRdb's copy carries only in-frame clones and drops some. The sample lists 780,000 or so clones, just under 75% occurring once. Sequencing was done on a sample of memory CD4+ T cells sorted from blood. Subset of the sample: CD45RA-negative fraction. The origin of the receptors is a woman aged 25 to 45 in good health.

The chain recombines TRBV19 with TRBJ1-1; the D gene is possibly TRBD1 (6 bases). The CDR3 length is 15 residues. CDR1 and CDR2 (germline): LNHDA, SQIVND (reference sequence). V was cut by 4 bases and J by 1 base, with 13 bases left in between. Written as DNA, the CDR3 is TGTGCCAGTAGTACCGACAGGTCTCGGAACACTGAAGCTTTCTTT. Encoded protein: CASSTDRSRNTEAFF.

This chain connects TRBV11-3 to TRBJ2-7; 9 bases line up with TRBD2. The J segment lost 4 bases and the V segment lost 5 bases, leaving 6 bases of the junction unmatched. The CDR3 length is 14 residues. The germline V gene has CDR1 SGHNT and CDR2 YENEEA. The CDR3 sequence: CASSNGGRGYEQYF. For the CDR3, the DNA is TGTGCCAGCAGCAATGGCGGGAGGGGGTACGAGCAGTACTTC. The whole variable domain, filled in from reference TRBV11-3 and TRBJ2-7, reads EAGVVQSPRYKIIEKKQPVAFWCNPISGHNTLYWYLQNLGQGPELLIRYENEEAVDDSQLPKDRFSAERLKGVDSTLKIQPAELGDSAVYLCASSNGGRGYEQYFGPGTRLTVT.

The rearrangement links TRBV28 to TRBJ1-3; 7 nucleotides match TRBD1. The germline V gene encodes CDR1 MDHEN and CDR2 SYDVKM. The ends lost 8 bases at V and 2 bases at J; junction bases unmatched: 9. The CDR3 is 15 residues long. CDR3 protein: CASGVGTAAGNTIYF. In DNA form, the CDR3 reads TGTGCCAGCGGGGTAGGGACAGCCGCTGGAAACACCATATATTTT.

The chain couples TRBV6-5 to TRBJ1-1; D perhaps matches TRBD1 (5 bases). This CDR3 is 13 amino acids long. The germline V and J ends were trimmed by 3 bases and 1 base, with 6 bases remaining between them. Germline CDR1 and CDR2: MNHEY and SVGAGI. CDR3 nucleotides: TGTGCCAGCAGTTATGACAGGAACACTGAAGCTTTCTTT. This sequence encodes CASSYDRNTEAFF.

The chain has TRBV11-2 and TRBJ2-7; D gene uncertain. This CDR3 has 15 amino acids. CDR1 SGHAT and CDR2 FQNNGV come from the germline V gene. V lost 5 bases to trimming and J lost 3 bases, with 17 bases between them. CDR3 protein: CASSPRAERDYEQYF. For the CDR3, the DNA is TGTGCCAGCAGCCCCCGGGCGGAGCGAGACTACGAGCAGTACTTC.

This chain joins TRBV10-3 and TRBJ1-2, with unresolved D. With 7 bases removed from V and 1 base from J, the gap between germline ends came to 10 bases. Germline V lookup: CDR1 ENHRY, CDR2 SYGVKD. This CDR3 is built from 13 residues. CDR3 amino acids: CAINPAFNYGYTF. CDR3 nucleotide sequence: TGTGCCATCAACCCAGCATTTAACTATGGCTACACCTTC.

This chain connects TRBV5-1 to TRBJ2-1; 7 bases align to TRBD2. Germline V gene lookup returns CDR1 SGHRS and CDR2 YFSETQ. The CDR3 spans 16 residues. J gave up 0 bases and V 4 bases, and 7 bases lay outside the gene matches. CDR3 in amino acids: CASSRTSGASYNEQFF. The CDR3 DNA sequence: TGCGCCAGCAGCCGAACAAGCGGGGCCTCCTACAATGAGCAGTTCTTC.

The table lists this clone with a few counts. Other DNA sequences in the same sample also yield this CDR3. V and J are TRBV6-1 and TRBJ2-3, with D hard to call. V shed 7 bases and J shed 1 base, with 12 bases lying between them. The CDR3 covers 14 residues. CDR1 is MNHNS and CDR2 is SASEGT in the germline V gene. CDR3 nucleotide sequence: TGTGCCAGCATGTCATCCGGGCGCACAGATACGCAGTATTTT. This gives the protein CASMSSGRTDTQYF.

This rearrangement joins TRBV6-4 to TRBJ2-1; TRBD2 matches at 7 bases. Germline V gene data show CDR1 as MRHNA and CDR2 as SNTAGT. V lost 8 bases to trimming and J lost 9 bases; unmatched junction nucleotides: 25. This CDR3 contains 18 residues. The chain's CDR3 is CASLPSLATNTSGGEQFF. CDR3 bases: TGTGCCAGCCTTCCATCACTAGCGACAAATACTAGTGGCGGTGAGCAGTTCTTC.

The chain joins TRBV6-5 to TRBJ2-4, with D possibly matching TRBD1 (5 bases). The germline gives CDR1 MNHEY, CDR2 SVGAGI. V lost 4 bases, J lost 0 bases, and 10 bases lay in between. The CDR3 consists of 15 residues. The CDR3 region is CASSWGDQAKNIQYF. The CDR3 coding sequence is TGTGCCAGCAGTTGGGGCGACCAAGCCAAAAACATTCAGTACTTC.

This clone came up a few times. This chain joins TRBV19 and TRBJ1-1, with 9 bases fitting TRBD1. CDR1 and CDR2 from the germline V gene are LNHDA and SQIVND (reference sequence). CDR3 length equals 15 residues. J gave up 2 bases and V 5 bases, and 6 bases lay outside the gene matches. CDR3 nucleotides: TGTGCCAGTAGTCCACGGACAGGGGTTAACACTGAAGCTTTCTTT. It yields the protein CASSPRTGVNTEAFF. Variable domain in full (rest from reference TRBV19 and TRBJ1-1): DGGITQSPKYLFRKEGQNVTLSCEQNLNHDAMYWYRQDPGQGLRLIYYSQIVNDFQKGDIAEGYSVSREKKESFPLTVTSAQKNPTAFYLCASSPRTGVNTEAFFGQGTRLTVV.

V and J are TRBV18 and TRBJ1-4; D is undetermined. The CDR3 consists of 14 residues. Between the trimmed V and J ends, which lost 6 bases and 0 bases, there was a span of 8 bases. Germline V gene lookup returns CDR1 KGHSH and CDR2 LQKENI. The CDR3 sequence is CASSLGTTNEKLFF. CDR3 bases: TGTGCCAGCTCGCTCGGGACAACTAATGAAAAACTGTTTTTT.

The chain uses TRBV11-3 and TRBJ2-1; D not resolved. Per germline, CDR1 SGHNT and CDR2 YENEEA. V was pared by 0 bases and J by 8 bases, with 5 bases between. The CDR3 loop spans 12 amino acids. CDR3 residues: CASSLDGYEQFF. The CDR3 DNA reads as TGTGCCAGCAGCTTAGACGGGTATGAGCAGTTCTTC.

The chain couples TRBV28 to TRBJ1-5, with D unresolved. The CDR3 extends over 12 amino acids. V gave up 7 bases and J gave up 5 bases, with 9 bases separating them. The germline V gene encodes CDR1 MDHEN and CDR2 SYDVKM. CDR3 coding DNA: TGTGCCAGCAATGACGGAGATCAGCCCCAGCATTTT. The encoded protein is CASNDGDQPQHF. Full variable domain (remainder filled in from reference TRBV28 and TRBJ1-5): DVKVTQSSRYLVKRTGEKVFLECVQDMDHENMFWYRQDPGLGLRLIYFSYDVKMKEKGDIPEGYSVSREKKERFSLILESASTNQTSMYLCASNDGDQPQHFGDGTRLSIL.

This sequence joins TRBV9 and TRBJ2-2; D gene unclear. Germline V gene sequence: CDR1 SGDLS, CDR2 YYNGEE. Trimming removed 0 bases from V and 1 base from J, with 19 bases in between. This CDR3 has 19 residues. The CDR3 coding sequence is TGTGCCAGCAGCGTAGATTTTACTGGGATACTCATGAACACCGGGGAGCTGTTTTTT. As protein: CASSVDFTGILMNTGELFF.

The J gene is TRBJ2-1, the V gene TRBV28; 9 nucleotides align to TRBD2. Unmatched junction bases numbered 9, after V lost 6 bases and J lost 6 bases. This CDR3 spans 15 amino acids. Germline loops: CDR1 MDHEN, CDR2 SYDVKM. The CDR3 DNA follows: TGTGCCAGCAGCGCCCCTGGCGGGAGGGTCAATGAGCAGTTCTTC. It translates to CASSAPGGRVNEQFF.

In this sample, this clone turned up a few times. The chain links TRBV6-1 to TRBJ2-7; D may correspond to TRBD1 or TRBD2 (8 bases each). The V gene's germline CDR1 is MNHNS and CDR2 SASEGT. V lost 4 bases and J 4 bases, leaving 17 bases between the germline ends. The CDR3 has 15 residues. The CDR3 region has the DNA TGTGCCAGCAGTGCGGGGGGGACAGGAACATACGAGCAGTACTTC. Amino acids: CASSAGGTGTYEQYF.